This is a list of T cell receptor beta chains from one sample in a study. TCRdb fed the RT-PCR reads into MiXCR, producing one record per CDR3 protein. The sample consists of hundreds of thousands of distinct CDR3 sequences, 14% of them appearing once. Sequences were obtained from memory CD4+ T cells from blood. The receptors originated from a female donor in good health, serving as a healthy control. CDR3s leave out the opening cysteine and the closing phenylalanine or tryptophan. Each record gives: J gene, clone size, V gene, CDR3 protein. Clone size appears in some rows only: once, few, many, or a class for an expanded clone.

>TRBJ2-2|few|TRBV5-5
ASRPGTGGWTGELF
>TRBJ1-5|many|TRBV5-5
ASRLGRISNQPQH
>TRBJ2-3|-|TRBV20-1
SAGPSGRTDTQY
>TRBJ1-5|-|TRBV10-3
AISESKISNQPQH
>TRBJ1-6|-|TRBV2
ASSGDSDFSPLH
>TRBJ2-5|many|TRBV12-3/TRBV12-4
ASSFTQETQY
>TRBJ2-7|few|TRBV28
ATISGRVPYEQY
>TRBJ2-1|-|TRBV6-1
ASSAGQGPNEQF
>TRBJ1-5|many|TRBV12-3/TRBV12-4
ASSWDRANQPQH
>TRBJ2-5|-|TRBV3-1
ASSQPGLAGSETQY
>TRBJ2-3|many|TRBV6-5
ASSPAGGSTDTQY
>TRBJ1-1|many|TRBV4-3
ASSPQRDRGAEAF
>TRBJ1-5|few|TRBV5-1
ASSLGDNSNQPQH
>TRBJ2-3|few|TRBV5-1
ASSLGTGSVLDTQY
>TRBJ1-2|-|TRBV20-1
SARLEGGLKDGYT
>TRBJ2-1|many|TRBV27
ASSRPVVGAHEQF
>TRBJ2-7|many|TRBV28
ASSSVGTSGLSYEQY
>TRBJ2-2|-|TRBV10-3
AISDGQGAISVF
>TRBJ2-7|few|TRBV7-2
ASSPQPWGEQY
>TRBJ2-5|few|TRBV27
ASSLSWGSETQY
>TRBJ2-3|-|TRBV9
ASSLRYGERLDTQY
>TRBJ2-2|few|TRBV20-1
SARDRVASGTGELF
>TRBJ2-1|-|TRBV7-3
ASSLRGTSSDNEQF
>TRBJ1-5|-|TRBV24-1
ATSDSRDGQPQH
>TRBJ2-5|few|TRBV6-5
ASSYGGAETQY
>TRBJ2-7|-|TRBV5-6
ASSLNAGALYEQY
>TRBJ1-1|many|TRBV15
ATSRGQGFGLAF
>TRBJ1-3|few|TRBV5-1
ASSLSMGSTGNTIY
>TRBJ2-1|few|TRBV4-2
ASSQDRGGSYNEQF